Below, 18 T cell receptor beta chains from the same sample are listed, as sequenced in a study of blood T cell repertoires in COVID-19. Clones were read by immunoSEQ multiplex PCR, and TCRdb kept only the in-frame ones, dropping some. The sample consists of 150,000 to 160,000 clones, approximately 83% of them appearing once. Sequencing was performed on peripheral blood. These receptors were obtained from a woman in her sixties with acute or convalescent COVID-19.

This clone was seen only once. The chain carries TRBV27 and TRBJ1-4; TRBD1 matches 9 bases. Germline V lookup: CDR1 MNHEY, CDR2 SMNVEV (reference sequence). The length of the CDR3 is 21 residues. The ends lost 5 bases at V and 0 bases at J; junction bases unmatched: 19. CDR3 in amino acids: CASSRTPGTGRTPTTNEKLFF. The CDR3, as DNA: TGTGCCAGCAGTCGGACTCCCGGGACAGGGCGTACCCCGACAACTAATGAAAAACTGTTTTTT.

The chain uses TRBV13 and TRBJ1-3, with D possibly TRBD1 on 5 matching bases. V was clipped by 5 bases and J by 4 bases, with 15 bases between them. From germline, CDR1 is PRHDT and CDR2 FYEKMQ (reference sequence). This CDR3 spans 15 amino acids. CDR3 residues: CASSLRGSLGNTIYF. The CDR3 DNA is TGTGCCAGCAGCCTAAGGGGTTCCCTCGGAAACACCATATATTTT.

This clone occurred once. The rearrangement joins TRBV6-1 to TRBJ1-4, with D perhaps TRBD1 (6 bases). Germline CDR1 MNHNS, CDR2 SASEGT. The V end lost 0 bases, the J end lost 6 bases, and 11 bases lay between the germline ends. The CDR3 consists of 15 residues. CDR3 amino acids: CASSEAGAGDEKLFF. Written as DNA, the CDR3 is TGTGCCAGCAGTGAAGCGGGGGCCGGTGATGAAAAACTGTTTTTT.

This chain links TRBV2 with TRBJ2-1; 12 nucleotides line up with TRBD2. The J segment lost 4 bases and the V segment lost 4 bases, leaving 8 bases of the junction unmatched. Germline V gene sequence: CDR1 SNHLY, CDR2 FYNNEI. This CDR3 has 17 amino acids. CDR3 sequence reads: CASSGASGGASYNEQFF. Written as DNA, the CDR3 is TGTGCCAGCAGTGGGGCTAGCGGGGGGGCCTCATACAATGAGCAGTTCTTC.

V gene TRBV6-1 combines with J gene TRBJ1-2; perhaps TRBD1 as D (6 bases). CDR3 length: 15 amino acids. The V end was cut by 1 base, the J end by 3 bases, with 12 bases between. Germline V gene data show CDR1 as MNHNS and CDR2 as SASEGT. DNA for the CDR3: TGTGCCAGCAGTGAAGGGCCCAGGGGTGACTATGGCTACACCTTC. Translation: CASSEGPRGDYGYTF.

The chain couples TRBV5-1 to TRBJ1-6; D is undetermined. The CDR3 extends over 18 amino acids. Germline CDR1 and CDR2: SGHRS and YFSETQ. The V end was cut by 0 bases, the J end by 5 bases, with 18 bases between. CDR3: CASSLGAGRKWNNSPLHF. DNA for the CDR3: TGCGCCAGCAGCTTGGGGGCAGGCCGCAAGTGGAATAATTCACCCCTCCACTTT.

This clone was recorded only once. The chain links TRBV3-1 (or the pseudogene TRBV3-2) to TRBJ2-3; 14 bases map to TRBD2. The V gene end was trimmed by 2 bases and the J gene end by 6 bases; junction bases not matched to a gene: 7. CDR3 size: 17 residues. CDR1 and CDR2 (germline): LGHDT, YNNKEL (reference sequence). The CDR3 protein is CASSQWTSGGPRDTQYF. CDR3 sequence (DNA): TGTGCCAGCAGCCAATGGACTAGCGGGGGGCCGAGGGATACGCAGTATTTT.

In regard to this clone: This specimen includes other DNA sequences encoding the same CDR3. V is TRBV11-2 and J is TRBJ2-7, with 7 bases matching TRBD2. Losses at the gene ends were 1 base for V and 4 bases for J; bases not matched to a gene: 4. CDR3 size: 14 residues. Germline-derived CDR1 and CDR2 are SGHAT and FQNNGV. This chain's CDR3 is CASSLGPGRYEQYF. As DNA, the CDR3 is TGTGCCAGCAGCTTAGGTCCCGGGAGGTACGAGCAGTACTTC.

This clone was seen a handful of times. CDR3 in amino acids: CASSKLTFSGYEQYV. Here the CDR3 DNA reads TGTGCCAGCAGCAAACTTACCTTTAGCGGTTACGAGCAGTACGTC. The chain uses TRBV21-1 and TRBJ2-7; the D call TRBD2 from the table was never checked on the DNA. TRBV21-1 is recorded as a pseudogene. The CDR3 loop spans 15 amino acids.

The chain uses TRBV3-1 (or the pseudogene TRBV3-2) and TRBJ1-1, with 11 positions matching TRBD1. V lost 3 bases to trimming and J lost 1 base; unmatched junction nucleotides: 7. The V gene's germline CDR1 is LGHDT and CDR2 YNNKEL (reference sequence). The CDR3 sequence is 17 residues long. CDR3 residues: CASSQLGQGARNTEAFF. In DNA form, the CDR3 reads TGTGCCAGCAGCCAGCTAGGACAGGGGGCTAGGAACACTGAAGCTTTCTTT.

The V gene is TRBV6-1, the J gene TRBJ2-7; TRBD2 matches 11 bases. CDR1 is MNHNS, CDR2 SASEGT, per germline. CDR3 length equals 16 residues. The J segment lost 3 bases and the V segment lost 0 bases, leaving 4 bases of the junction unmatched. The CDR3 region has the DNA TGTGCCAGCAGTGAAGCTCCGCTAGCGGGGGGCTACGAGCAGTACTTC. Residues: CASSEAPLAGGYEQYF.

V usage is TRBV19 and J usage is TRBJ1-4; 8 bases align to TRBD1. V shed 6 bases, J shed 4 bases, and the junction held 7 bases outside the gene matches. CDR3 length: 15 amino acids. The germline gives CDR1 LNHDA, CDR2 SQIVND (reference sequence). The CDR3 loop reads CASRMGQAFNEKLFF. CDR3 in DNA: TGTGCCAGTAGGATGGGACAGGCGTTTAATGAAAAACTGTTTTTT.

The CDR3 coding sequence is TGTGCCAGCAGCCGCGACAGGGGGCAGGGTGGCTACACCTTC. This sequence encodes CASSRDRGQGGYTF. V usage is TRBV7-8 and J usage is TRBJ1-2, with TRBD1 matching 10 bases. The CDR3 spans 14 residues. With V trimmed by 5 bases and J by 7 bases, 7 bases remained unmatched. Germline V gene sequence: CDR1 SGHVS, CDR2 FQNEAQ.

The rearrangement links TRBV20-1 to TRBJ2-7; D perhaps matches TRBD1 (5 bases). This CDR3 is built from 14 residues. From germline, CDR1 is DFQATT and CDR2 SNEGSKA (reference sequence). V lost 3 bases and J lost 4, with 16 bases in between. The CDR3 bases are TGCAGTGCTAGTTCTGGGGCCTTCCCTTACGAGCAGTACTTC. It specifies CSASSGAFPYEQYF.

This chain joins TRBV30 and TRBJ2-7; 8 positions match TRBD2. Germline V gene lookup returns CDR1 GTSNPN and CDR2 SVGIG (reference sequence). Trimming took 5 bases from V and 0 from J; bases not matched to a gene: 0. This CDR3 spans 12 amino acids. The CDR3 reads CAWGTSSYEQYF. CDR3 bases: TGTGCCTGGGGGACTAGCTCCTACGAGCAGTACTTC.

This chain joins TRBV4-2 and TRBJ2-1, with TRBD2 matching over 9 bases. Germline assignment: CDR1 LGHNA and CDR2 YNFKEQ. CDR3 length: 20 amino acids. With 1 base clipped from V and 0 bases from J, the junction kept 13 bases outside the gene matches. CDR3: CASSQAVGSGGSSSYNEQFF. The DNA of the CDR3 is TGTGCCAGCAGCCAAGCGGTCGGTAGCGGGGGTTCAAGCTCCTACAATGAGCAGTTCTTC.

The gene calls are TRBV29-1 and TRBJ2-2, with TRBD2 matching 7 bases. The V and J ends lost 7 bases and 7 bases, in that order; junction bases with no gene match: 18. In germline, CDR1 is SQVTM, CDR2 ANQGSEA. The CDR3 loop spans 16 amino acids. CDR3 sequence: CSARPSGGGGSGELFF. The CDR3 coding sequence is TGCAGCGCTCGCCCCTCTGGGGGGGGTGGTAGCGGGGAGCTGTTTTTT.

The V and J genes are TRBV18 and TRBJ1-6; D remains ambiguous. The CDR3 has 17 residues. In germline, CDR1 is KGHSH, CDR2 LQKENI. With 2 bases removed from V and 0 bases from J, the gap between germline ends came to 11 bases. The CDR3 DNA follows: TGTGCCAGCTCACCAGACCCCCCAGGCTCCTATAATTCACCCCTCCACTTT. Encoded protein: CASSPDPPGSYNSPLHF. Full variable domain (rest looked up from reference TRBV18 and TRBJ1-6): NAGVMQNPRHLVRRRGQEARLRCSPMKGHSHVYWYRQLPEEGLKFMVYLQKENIIDESGMPKERFSAEFPKEGPSILRIQQVVRGDSAAYFCASSPDPPGSYNSPLHFGNGTRLTVT.